Following are 9 T cell receptor beta chains from one sample sequenced in a study of PD-L1 blockade in urothelial cancer. The repertoire was sequenced with immunoSEQ multiplex PCR; TCRdb's copy has only in-frame clones and lacks some. The table records 95,000 to 130,000 clones, roughly 90% of them present only once. Regarding time point: peripheral blood 6 weeks after treatment start. This specimen was PBMCs, taken around atezolizumab (anti-PD-L1) treatment. The source of these receptors is a man aged 55 to 70 with urothelial cancer.

This chain links TRBV9 with TRBJ1-1; 8 bases are shared with TRBD1. The CDR3 contains 15 residues. Germline assignment: CDR1 SGDLS and CDR2 YYNGEE. After removal of 3 bases from V and 1 base from J, the junction contained 5 bases not matched to a gene. The DNA of the CDR3 is TGTGCCAGCAGCGGATCCGGGACAGGGAACACTGAAGCTTTCTTT. Its translation is CASSGSGTGNTEAFF.

The genes are TRBV2 and TRBJ1-2; no clear D gene. Germline values: CDR1 SNHLY, CDR2 FYNNEI. The CDR3 is made up of 17 amino acids. V gave up 3 bases and J gave up 2 bases, with 19 bases separating them. The chain's CDR3 is CASSDLVNEGLNYGYTF. Written as DNA, the CDR3 is TGTGCCAGCAGTGATCTGGTTAACGAGGGCCTGAACTATGGCTACACCTTC.

The genes are TRBV7-2 and TRBJ2-5, with a tentative D call TRBD2 (5 bases). CDR1 and CDR2 from the germline V gene are SGHTA and FQGNSA. The CDR3 consists of 15 residues. V dropped 4 bases and J dropped 4 bases, with 16 bases sitting between them. CDR3 bases: TGTGCCAGCAGCTCCTCTAGCCTGGAGCTAGAGACCCAGTACTTC. Its translation is CASSSSSLELETQYF. Full variable domain (rest looked up from reference TRBV7-2 and TRBJ2-5): GAGVSQSPSNKVTEKGKDVELRCDPISGHTALYWYRQSLGQGLEFLIYFQGNSAPDKSGLPSDRFSAERTGGSVSTLTIQRTQQEDSAVYLCASSSSSLELETQYFGPGTRLLVL.

The V call is TRBV7-9, the J call TRBJ2-3; D unresolved. The CDR3 consists of 15 residues. Germline V CDR1 and CDR2: SEHNR, FQNEAQ (reference sequence). With 4 bases removed from V and 5 bases from J, the gap between germline ends came to 16 bases. The CDR3 protein is CASSSTALVGDTQYF. DNA for the CDR3: TGTGCCAGCAGCTCCACAGCCCTCGTGGGAGATACGCAGTATTTT. The whole variable domain, filled in from reference TRBV7-9 and TRBJ2-3, reads DTGVSQNPRHKITKRGQNVTFRCDPISEHNRLYWYRQTLGQGPEFLTYFQNEAQLEKSRLLSDRFSAERPKGSFSTLEIQRTEQGDSAMYLCASSSTALVGDTQYFGPGTRLTVL.

The gene calls are TRBV5-1 and TRBJ2-7; D is possibly TRBD2 (5 bases). CDR1 and CDR2 from the germline V gene are SGHRS and YFSETQ. Deletions cut 4 bases from V and 2 bases from J, with 16 bases between. The CDR3 has 15 residues. The CDR3 region is CASSPAPGGAYEQYF. In DNA, the CDR3 is TGCGCCAGCAGCCCCGCTCCCGGAGGCGCCTACGAGCAGTACTTC.

CDR3 amino acids: CASSSTGPRYEQYF. CDR3 in DNA: TGTGCCAGTAGCTCCACAGGGCCGCGGTACGAGCAGTACTTC. The V gene is TRBV19, the J gene TRBJ2-7; perhaps TRBD1 as D (6 bases). V shed 6 bases and J shed 4 bases, with 16 bases lying between them. Germline CDR1 reads LNHDA; CDR2 reads SQIVND (reference sequence). This CDR3 spans 14 amino acids.

The chain carries TRBV11-3 and TRBJ2-1; TRBD2 might be the D (6 bases). This CDR3 is 14 amino acids long. Germline CDR1 is SGHNT and CDR2 is YENEEA. Deletions cut 5 bases from V and 7 bases from J, with 15 bases between. CDR3 bases: TGTGCCAGCAGCCCCATAGGAGGAGGGAATGAGCAGTTCTTC. This sequence encodes CASSPIGGGNEQFF. Complete variable domain (other parts from reference TRBV11-3 and TRBJ2-1): EAGVVQSPRYKIIEKKQPVAFWCNPISGHNTLYWYLQNLGQGPELLIRYENEEAVDDSQLPKDRFSAERLKGVDSTLKIQPAELGDSAVYLCASSPIGGGNEQFFGPGTRLTVL.

V is TRBV2 and J is TRBJ1-1; D is uncertain. V was trimmed by 3 bases and J by 1 base, leaving 6 bases between them. CDR1 and CDR2 from the germline V gene are SNHLY and FYNNEI. The CDR3 sequence is 13 residues long. This CDR3 reads CASSERGNTEAFF. CDR3 nucleotides: TGTGCCAGCAGTGAGCGGGGGAACACTGAAGCTTTCTTT.

This clone showed up just once. J is TRBJ2-2 and V is TRBV5-4; D unclear. CDR1 is SGHNT, CDR2 YYREEE, per germline (reference sequence). V was shortened by 5 bases and J by 0 bases, with 8 bases between the two germline ends. CDR3 length: 14 amino acids. CDR3 nucleotide sequence: TGTGCCAGCAGTAGAGAGACGAACACCGGGGAGCTGTTTTTT. Its protein product is CASSRETNTGELFF.